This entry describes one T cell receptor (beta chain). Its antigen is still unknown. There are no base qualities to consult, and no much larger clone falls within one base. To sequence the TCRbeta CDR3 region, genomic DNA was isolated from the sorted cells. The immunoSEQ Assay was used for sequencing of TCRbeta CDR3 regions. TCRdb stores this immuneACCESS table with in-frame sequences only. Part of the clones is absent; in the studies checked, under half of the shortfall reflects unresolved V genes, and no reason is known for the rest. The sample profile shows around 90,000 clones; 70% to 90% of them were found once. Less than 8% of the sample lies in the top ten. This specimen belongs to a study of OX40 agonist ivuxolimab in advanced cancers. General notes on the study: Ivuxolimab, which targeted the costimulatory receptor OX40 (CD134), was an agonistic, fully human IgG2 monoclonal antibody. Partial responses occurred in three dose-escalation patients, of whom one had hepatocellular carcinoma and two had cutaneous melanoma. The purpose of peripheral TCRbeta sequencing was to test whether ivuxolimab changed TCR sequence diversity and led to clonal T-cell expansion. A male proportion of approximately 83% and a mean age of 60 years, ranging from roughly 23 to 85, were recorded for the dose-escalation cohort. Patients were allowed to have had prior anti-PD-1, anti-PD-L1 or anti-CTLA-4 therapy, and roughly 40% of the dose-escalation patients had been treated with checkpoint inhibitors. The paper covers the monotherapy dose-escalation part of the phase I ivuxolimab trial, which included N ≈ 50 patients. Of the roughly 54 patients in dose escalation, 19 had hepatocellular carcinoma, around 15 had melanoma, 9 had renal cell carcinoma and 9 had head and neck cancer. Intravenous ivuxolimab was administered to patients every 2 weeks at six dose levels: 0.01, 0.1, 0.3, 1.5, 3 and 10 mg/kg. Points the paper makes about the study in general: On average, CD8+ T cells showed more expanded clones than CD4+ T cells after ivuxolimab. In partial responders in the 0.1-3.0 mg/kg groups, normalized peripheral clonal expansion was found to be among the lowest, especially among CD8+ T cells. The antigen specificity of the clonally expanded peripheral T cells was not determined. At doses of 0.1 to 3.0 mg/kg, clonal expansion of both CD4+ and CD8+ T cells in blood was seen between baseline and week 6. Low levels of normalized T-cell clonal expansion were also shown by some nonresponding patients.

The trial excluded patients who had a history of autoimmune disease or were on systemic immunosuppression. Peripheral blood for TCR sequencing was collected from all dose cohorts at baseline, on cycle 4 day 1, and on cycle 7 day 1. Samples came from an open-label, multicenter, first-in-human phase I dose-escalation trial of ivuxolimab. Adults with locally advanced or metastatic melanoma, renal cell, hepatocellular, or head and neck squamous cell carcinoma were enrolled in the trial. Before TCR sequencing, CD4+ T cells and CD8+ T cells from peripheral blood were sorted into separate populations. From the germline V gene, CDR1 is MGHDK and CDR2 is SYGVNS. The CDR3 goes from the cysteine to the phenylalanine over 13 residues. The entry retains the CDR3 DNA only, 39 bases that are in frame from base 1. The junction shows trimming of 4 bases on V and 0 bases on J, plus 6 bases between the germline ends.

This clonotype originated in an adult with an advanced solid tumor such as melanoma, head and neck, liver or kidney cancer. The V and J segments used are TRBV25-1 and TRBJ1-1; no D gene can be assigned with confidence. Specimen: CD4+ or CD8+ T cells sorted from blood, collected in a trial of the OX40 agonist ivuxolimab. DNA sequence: TGTGCCAGCAGTGCGCAGCTGAACACTGAAGCTTTCTTT. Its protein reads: CASSAQLNTEAFF. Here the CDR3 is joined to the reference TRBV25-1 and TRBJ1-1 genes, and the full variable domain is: EADIYQTPRYLVIGTGKKITLECSQTMGHDKMYWYQQDPGMELHLIHYSYGVNSTEKGDLSSESTVSRIRTEHFPLTLESARPSHTSQYLCASSAQLNTEAFFGQGTRLTVV.